A single sample gave rise to the 10 T cell receptor beta chains below, sequenced in a study of human versus mouse CDR3 diversity and MHC coevolution. Here immunoSEQ multiplex PCR was the method, and the copy in TCRdb shows in-frame clones only, minus some. Counted here are some 82,000 clones, approximately 92% occurring once; the ten biggest clones make up approximately 1.4%. Input material: naive CD4+ T cells from blood. This sample's subset: CD45RO-negative CD62L-positive naive CD4 T cells. The source is a person between 25 and 70 years old in good health.

CDR3 nucleotides: TGCAGCGTTGGCAGGGGGCCCTACGAGCAGTACTTC. Its translation is CSVGRGPYEQYF. V is TRBV29-1 and J is TRBJ2-7, with 8 bases matching TRBD1. The J segment lost 2 bases and the V segment lost 4 bases, leaving 1 base of the junction unmatched. Germline loops: CDR1 SQVTM, CDR2 ANQGSEA. This CDR3 comprises 12 residues.

The chain recombines TRBV11-2 with TRBJ2-3; 10 bases map to TRBD2. V was pared by 5 bases and J by 1 base, with 15 bases of the junction left unmatched. The length of the CDR3 is 19 residues. Germline V gives CDR1 SGHAT, CDR2 FQNNGV. CDR3 protein: CASSGGLAGGAFGTDTQYF. As DNA, the CDR3 is TGTGCCAGCAGCGGGGGGTTAGCGGGGGGCGCCTTCGGCACAGATACGCAGTATTTT.

The rearrangement joins TRBV5-4 to TRBJ2-6; 7 bases are shared with TRBD1. The CDR3 covers 19 residues. The germline gives CDR1 SGHNT, CDR2 YYREEE (reference sequence). V lost 3 bases to trimming and J lost 0 bases; unmatched junction nucleotides: 12. The CDR3 sequence is CASSWEKGQTSSGANVLTF. The DNA for the CDR3 is TGTGCCAGCAGCTGGGAAAAGGGACAGACGAGCTCTGGGGCCAACGTCCTGACTTTC.

The chain carries TRBV5-4 and TRBJ2-7; D uncertain. V was pared by 2 bases and J by 6 bases, with 12 bases between. CDR1 and CDR2 (germline): SGHNT, YYREEE (reference sequence). The CDR3 covers 13 residues. CDR3 amino acids: CASSFSARGEQYF. The CDR3 nucleotides are TGTGCCAGCAGCTTTTCCGCCAGAGGCGAGCAGTACTTC.

The chain has TRBV5-4 and TRBJ2-5; 7 bases line up with TRBD1. Trimming at V came to 0 bases and at J to 5 bases, leaving 10 bases not matched to a gene. CDR3 length: 16 amino acids. Germline lookup yields CDR1 SGHNT and CDR2 YYREEE (reference sequence). The DNA for the CDR3 is TGTGCCAGCAGCTTGGCCGTGACAGGGAACCGGGAGACCCAGTACTTC. It yields the protein CASSLAVTGNRETQYF.

The chain couples TRBV19 to TRBJ2-7, with D perhaps matching TRBD2 (7 bases). The CDR3 is made up of 12 amino acids. Germline values: CDR1 LNHDA, CDR2 SQIVND (reference sequence). Trimming stripped 6 bases from V and 3 bases from J, with 9 bases between. The CDR3 loop reads CASSGGLYEQYF. CDR3 DNA sequence: TGTGCCAGTAGCGGGGGGCTCTACGAGCAGTACTTC.

V usage is TRBV7-3 and J usage is TRBJ1-3; 9 bases line up with TRBD1. The junction had 4 bases not matched to a gene; V was cut back by 0 bases and J by 4 bases. Germline values: CDR1 SGHTA, CDR2 FQGTGA. The CDR3 is 16 residues long. This CDR3 is CASSLTQGAYGNTIYF. CDR3 sequence (DNA): TGTGCCAGCAGCTTAACACAGGGGGCGTACGGAAACACCATATATTTT.

The rearrangement uses TRBV19 and TRBJ1-5, with 9 bases aligning to TRBD1. V shed 3 bases, J shed 9 bases, and the junction held 9 bases outside the gene matches. The CDR3 spans 15 residues. Germline loops: CDR1 LNHDA, CDR2 SQIVND (reference sequence). As DNA, the CDR3 is TGTGCCAGTAGTATTAGACAGGGGGGAGGATGGCCCCAGCATTTT. Amino acid sequence: CASSIRQGGGWPQHF.

This clone is a singleton in its sample. The chain is built from TRBV30 and TRBJ1-1; D possibly corresponds to TRBD1 (5 bases). Deletions cut 3 bases from V and 1 base from J, with 9 bases between. The V gene's germline CDR1 is GTSNPN and CDR2 SVGIG (reference sequence). The CDR3 is 13 amino acids. The CDR3 DNA follows: TGTGCCTGGAGCTGGCAGGGGAACACTGAAGCTTTCTTT. Protein: CAWSWQGNTEAFF.

The rearrangement links TRBV29-1 to TRBJ2-5; 8 bases are shared with TRBD1. The last part of the DNA fits TRBJ2-7 better; the J call may be wrong. CDR1 is SQVTM and CDR2 is ANQGSEA in the germline V gene. The CDR3 sequence is 13 residues long. CDR3 DNA: TGCAGCGTTGAACTCGACAGGGGCTACGAGCAGTACTTC. Its translation: CSVELDRGYEQYF.